This T cell receptor (beta chain) was found in a study of T cells in tuberculosis (dated by TCRdb to the late 2010s). About the investigation overall: To characterize T cells specific for the mycobacterial lipid antigen glucose monomycolate (GMM), the study used CD1B tetramers together with high-throughput TCR immunosequencing.

The CDR3 goes from the cysteine to the phenylalanine over 11 residues. Of all the DNA, just the CDR3 is kept, 33 bases in frame from base 1. The germline V gene (reference sequence) supplies CDR1 DFQATT and CDR2 SNEGSKA. V and J are truncated by 6 bases and 9 bases respectively, leaving an intervening sequence of 12 bases. In regard to this clone: No much larger clone exists at a distance of one base, and base qualities are not known.

The investigation overall reported the following: T cells that bind the CD1B-GMM tetramer with low affinity may have been missed by the stringent sort gate.

Because TCR-alpha and TCR-beta chains were sequenced unpaired, no information on chain pairing was available. TCR libraries were generated with the immunoSEQ multiplex PCR assay, using TCR-beta and/or TCR-alpha/delta assays for each sample. The amplified TCR libraries were sequenced using the Illumina high-throughput platform. In the original analysis: Clustering and dimensionality reduction relied on pairwise TCRdist distances among GMM-specific receptors from T cells that were either sorted ex vivo or expanded in vitro. Sequence motifs, defined by gene usage and CDR3 content, were tested for enrichment in tetramer-positive compared with tetramer-negative populations. Not all clones reach the TCRdb copy of this immuneACCESS table, which keeps in-frame sequences only. Checked studies attribute under half of the gap to unresolved V genes and leave the rest unexplained. For V, J and clone size, that table is used; D and trimming come from the DNA. Within this sample are 70,000 to 95,000 clones, with approximately 91% of them counted one time only. The ten largest clones represent over 1.5% of the sample.

PBMC were thawed, rested overnight, stained with GMM-loaded CD1B tetramer, a Live/Dead dye and anti-CD3, and then sorted on a FACS Aria II. C32 glucose monomycolate purified from Rhodococcus equi was loaded onto CD1B tetramers. PBMC used for tetramer sorting had been depleted of CD14-expressing monocytes for a separate study before cryopreservation. Roughly 100,000 tetramer-negative cells were sorted from each donor and analyzed alongside the tetramer-positive cells. Antigen-specific T cells were sorted from several healthy South African adults using GMM-loaded CD1B tetramers. The material sequenced was CD1b-GMM tetramer-negative cells sorted from PBMCs. The cell subset or site label of this sample denotes: T cells not binding CD1B-GMM tetramer, sorted from same donor. This sequence originates from an adult woman with latent tuberculosis. The rearranged chain carries TRBV20-1 and TRBJ2-1; the D segment cannot be called with confidence. The DNA sequence is as follows: TGCAGTGCCCCCCGCCAGGCTGAGCAGTTCTTC. Its protein is CSAPRQAEQFF.